The 21 T cell receptor beta chains in this list originate from one sample, sequenced in a study of identical twins (dated by TCRdb to 2016 to 2017). Libraries were constructed by 5' RACE. This sample was sequenced with an Illumina HiSeq 2000. TCRdb took the public reads, trimmed them with fastp at Q25, ran MiXCR for clone calling and kept in-frame beta chains. Every distinct CDR3 protein forms one entry, paired with its most common genes and DNA. The sample records approximately 700,000 distinct CDR3 sequences, around a sixth of which are singletons. Of the sample, about 12% falls within the top ten clones. A further study also used this sample, focusing on T cells expressing NK-cell markers.

What was sequenced was PBMCs. These receptors were collected from a woman between 18 and 29 years old in good health.

This clonotype was detected a few times. The chain uses TRBV18 and TRBJ2-7; D may be TRBD1 (6 bases). Trimming stripped 3 bases from V and 0 bases from J, with 24 bases between. CDR1 is KGHSH and CDR2 is LQKENI in the germline V gene. The CDR3 runs to 19 residues. The DNA of the CDR3 is TGTGCCAGCTCACCCGCTCCCACCAGACAGGCGGATTCCTCCTACGAGCAGTACTTC. As protein: CASSPAPTRQADSSYEQYF.

This clonotype was counted only a few times. This chain links TRBV20-1 with TRBJ2-1; D might be TRBD2 (5 bases). Per the germline V gene, CDR1 is DFQATT and CDR2 is SNEGSKA (reference sequence). The V gene lost 0 bases and the J gene lost 12 bases, with 15 bases spanning the gap. This CDR3 spans 13 amino acids. In nucleotides, the CDR3 is TGCAGTGCTAGAGATCTAGGGTCTGAGGGGCAGTTCTTC. This gives the protein CSARDLGSEGQFF.

The chain combines TRBV7-8 with TRBJ1-1; D not resolved. This CDR3 is 14 amino acids long. Germline loops: CDR1 SGHVS, CDR2 FQNEAQ. Trimming left V 3 bases short and J 3 bases short, with 11 bases between. The chain's CDR3 is CASSFQGLDTEAFF. Here the CDR3 DNA reads TGTGCCAGCAGCTTCCAAGGGTTGGACACTGAAGCTTTCTTT. The variable domain in full, with the rest retrieved from reference TRBV7-8 and TRBJ1-1, is GAGVSQSPRYKVAKRGQDVALRCDPISGHVSLFWYQQALGQGPEFLTYFQNEAQLDKSGLPSDRFFAERPEGSVSTLKIQRTQQEDSAVYLCASSFQGLDTEAFFGQGTRLTVV.

The chain combines TRBV20-1 with TRBJ1-1, with D possibly matching TRBD1 (6 bases). The V end was cut by 6 bases, the J end by 6 bases, with 14 bases between. Germline V gene lookup returns CDR1 DFQATT and CDR2 SNEGSKA (reference sequence). The CDR3 spans 12 residues. The CDR3 DNA reads TGCAGTGCAGCAGGGGTAGGGGCTGAAGCTTTCTTT. It specifies CSAAGVGAEAFF.

The rearrangement joins TRBV20-1 to TRBJ2-4, with 11 bases fitting TRBD2. Germline values: CDR1 DFQATT, CDR2 SNEGSKA (reference sequence). The CDR3 sequence is 15 residues long. J lost 14 bases, V lost 1 base, and 13 bases had no gene match. Here the CDR3 reads CSARAGSGGAGDEYF. The CDR3 DNA reads TGCAGTGCTAGAGCGGGTAGCGGGGGGGCGGGGGATGAGTACTTC.

This chain uses TRBV14 with TRBJ2-1; no firm D call. This CDR3 is built from 12 residues. The ends were cut back, 3 bases at V and 7 bases at J, with 7 bases in the middle. Germline CDR1 is SGHDN and CDR2 is FVKESK. This chain's CDR3 is CASSQMGNEQFF. DNA for the CDR3: TGTGCCAGCAGCCAGATGGGGAATGAGCAGTTCTTC.

The V and J genes are TRBV29-1 and TRBJ1-1, with D tentatively TRBD1 (6 bases). CDR1 SQVTM and CDR2 ANQGSEA come from the germline V gene. V was clipped by 6 bases and J by 6 bases, with 11 bases between them. The CDR3 sequence is 11 residues long. The CDR3 DNA follows: TGCAGCGTCCGCAGGGGCGCTGAAGCTTTCTTT. This gives the protein CSVRRGAEAFF.

This clonotype appeared once. The V gene is TRBV11-2, the J gene TRBJ2-3; a weak D match, TRBD2 (6 bases). Germline lookup yields CDR1 SGHAT and CDR2 FQNNGV. V was pared by 6 bases and J by 6 bases, with 19 bases between. The CDR3 is 15 residues long. The CDR3 nucleotides read TGTGCCAGCAGTTCCTCCGGGACTCTCAAGGATACGCAGTATTTT. Amino acids: CASSSSGTLKDTQYF.

A single count supports this clonotype. A clone one base away is much larger, so this may be a read error. The gene calls are TRBV7-2 and TRBJ2-7, with 12 positions matching TRBD2. The CDR3 loop spans 15 amino acids. Germline V gives CDR1 SGHTA, CDR2 FQGNSA. V shed 5 bases and J 6 bases; nucleotides not matched to a gene: 8. CDR3 sequence: CASSPGLAGPCEQYF. CDR3 DNA sequence: TGTGCCAGCAGCCCTGGACTAGCGGGGCCCTGCGAGCAGTACTTC.

In its sample, this clonotype was seen a few times. This rearrangement joins TRBV10-3 to TRBJ1-2; 11 positions agree with TRBD1. Germline assignment: CDR1 ENHRY and CDR2 SYGVKD. The CDR3 is 15 amino acids. After removal of 3 bases from V and 7 bases from J, the junction contained 7 bases not matched to a gene. DNA of the CDR3: TGTGCCATCAGTGAAACACCGGGACAGGGGGGTGGCTACACCTTC. Residues: CAISETPGQGGGYTF.

This clonotype turned up a few times. The J gene is TRBJ2-2, the V gene TRBV7-2; D unclear. CDR1 SGHTA and CDR2 FQGNSA come from the germline V gene. The CDR3 is 13 residues long. Trimming removed 5 bases from V and 5 bases from J, with 9 bases in between. CDR3 sequence reads: CASSPWRTGELFF. CDR3 in DNA: TGTGCCAGCAGCCCCTGGCGGACCGGGGAGCTGTTTTTT.

This clonotype has only a few counts. The chain links TRBV20-1 to TRBJ2-5; a possible D gene is TRBD1 (5 bases). The CDR3 length is 12 residues. V was trimmed by 2 bases and J by 5 bases, leaving 9 bases between them. Looked up from germline, CDR1 is DFQATT and CDR2 is SNEGSKA (reference sequence). This chain's CDR3 is CSARQGMETQYF. The CDR3 nucleotides read TGCAGTGCTAGACAGGGAATGGAGACCCAGTACTTC.

Written as DNA, the CDR3 is TGCAGTGCTACGGGACTAGCGGGAGGAGCGAACACCGGGGAGCTGTTTTTT. This encodes CSATGLAGGANTGELFF. The J gene is TRBJ2-2, the V gene TRBV20-1; 15 nucleotides match TRBD2. V trimming: 4 bases; J trimming: 0 bases; junction bases outside the gene matches: 3. The CDR3 spans 17 residues. Germline loops: CDR1 DFQATT, CDR2 SNEGSKA (reference sequence).

This sequence joins TRBV18 and TRBJ2-3; D unclear. The CDR3 totals 14 residues. CDR1 is KGHSH, CDR2 LQKENI, per germline. Trimming removed 9 bases from V and 3 bases from J, with 16 bases in between. CDR3 sequence (DNA): TGTGCCAGTTCCGCGACTTACTCGACAGATACGCAGTATTTT. Amino acids: CASSATYSTDTQYF.

The rearrangement links TRBV20-1 to TRBJ2-1; 9 bases are shared with TRBD2. Germline assignment: CDR1 DFQATT and CDR2 SNEGSKA (reference sequence). V was pared by 1 base and J by 0 bases, with 7 bases of the junction left unmatched. CDR3 length equals 17 residues. The CDR3 coding sequence is TGCAGTGCTAGAGGAAGTAGCGGGAGTAGCTCCTACAATGAGCAGTTCTTC. This translates into CSARGSSGSSSYNEQFF.

This clonotype has more than one count but fewer than ten. The chain carries TRBV12-3 or TRBV12-4 and TRBJ1-2; D call uncertain. V lost 6 bases and J lost 7, with 15 bases in between. This CDR3 comprises 13 residues. In DNA, the CDR3 is TGTGCCAGCAGCTTCACTGGACGGGGTGGCTACACCTTC. This encodes CASSFTGRGGYTF.

V usage is TRBV9 and J usage is TRBJ2-1; D is ambiguous. Germline V gene data show CDR1 as SGDLS and CDR2 as YYNGEE. Trimming took 3 bases from V and 8 from J, leaving 9 bases between them. This CDR3 is 12 amino acids long. The CDR3 sequence is CASSGSIHEQFF. The CDR3 DNA follows: TGTGCCAGCAGCGGGAGTATCCATGAGCAGTTCTTC.

This clonotype was found a few times. V is TRBV18 and J is TRBJ2-1; 10 bases match TRBD2. CDR3 length: 16 residues. Germline CDR1 and CDR2: KGHSH and LQKENI. J lost 10 bases, V lost 1 base, and 10 bases had no gene match. As DNA, the CDR3 is TGTGCCAGCTCACCACGGTCTAGCGGGAGTGCCGGCGAGCAGTTCTTC. Translated: CASSPRSSGSAGEQFF.

This clonotype was found a few times. CDR3 in DNA: TGTGCCAGCAGCTTGGTGTCCCTACAGTTTCATACGCAGTATTTT. As protein: CASSLVSLQFHTQYF. The rearrangement joins TRBV5-5 to TRBJ2-3; D is unclear. The CDR3 length is 15 residues. The ends were cut back, 0 bases at V and 7 bases at J, with 15 bases in the middle. Germline V lookup: CDR1 SGHKS, CDR2 YYEKEE (reference sequence).

J is TRBJ2-1 and V is TRBV20-1, with D perhaps TRBD2 (6 bases). Trimming took off 5 bases at V and 6 bases at J, with 23 bases between the two ends. The CDR3 contains 16 residues. CDR1 and CDR2 (germline): DFQATT, SNEGSKA (reference sequence). CDR3 sequence (DNA): TGCAGTGCTCGTACCGGTGCCGCGGGACTCTTCAATGAGCAGTTCTTC. Protein: CSARTGAAGLFNEQFF.

This rearrangement joins TRBV20-1 to TRBJ2-2, with 9 bases fitting TRBD2. The V and J ends lost 6 bases and 0 bases, in that order; junction bases with no gene match: 17. Germline V gene sequence: CDR1 DFQATT, CDR2 SNEGSKA (reference sequence). The CDR3 length is 19 residues. CDR3 DNA: TGCAGTGCCCACCGGCGGACTAGCGCTTTAGACGCGAACACCGGGGAGCTGTTTTTT. Encoded protein: CSAHRRTSALDANTGELFF.